This paragraph covers one TCR beta chain sequence. These data belong to a study of shared clonotypes between healthy human individuals. TCRdb's copy holds only in-frame clones and misses some; the assay was immunoSEQ multiplex PCR. The data contain 800,000 to 950,000 clones, 90% to 97% of them singletons. Trimming at V came to 6 bases and at J to 5 bases, leaving 12 bases not matched to a gene. Looked up from germline, CDR1 is SEHNR and CDR2 is FQNEAQ (reference sequence). CDR3 size: 15 residues. The naive CD8 fraction comprised CD45RO-negative cells positively selected for CCR7 and excluded terminally differentiated effector memory CD45RA+ cells.

The J gene is TRBJ2-5, the V gene TRBV7-9, with 7 nucleotides matching TRBD1. The sample taken for sequencing was naive CD8+ T cells sorted from blood. This clonotype was sampled from a man younger than 45 in good health. CDR3 DNA sequence: TGTGCCAGCAGTGACAGGGACCCACTGTGGGAGACCCAGTACTTC. This encodes CASSDRDPLWETQYF.